The 17 T cell receptor beta chains below all came from one sample that was sequenced in a study of control samples from healthy donors and cancer patients. Assay: immunoSEQ multiplex PCR; the TCRdb copy retains only in-frame clones and omits some. Among around 230,000 clones, 85% to 95% were seen once, and the ten largest hold roughly 1.6%. Specimen: blood. These TCRs come from a man between 50 and 59 years old in good health.

This chain links TRBV18 with TRBJ2-7; 9 bases agree with TRBD1. Germline trimming cut 4 bases from V and 3 bases from J; bases unmatched to any gene: 7. CDR1 and CDR2 from the germline V gene are KGHSH and LQKENI. The length of the CDR3 is 15 residues. The CDR3 region is CASSLTGGDGYEQYF. The CDR3 DNA sequence: TGTGCCAGCTCACTGACAGGGGGGGACGGCTACGAGCAGTACTTC.

The chain carries TRBV9 and TRBJ1-2; weak D call: TRBD1 (6 bases). V was shortened by 1 base and J by 6 bases, with 10 bases between the two germline ends. The germline gives CDR1 SGDLS, CDR2 YYNGEE. This CDR3 has 13 residues. The CDR3 sequence is CASSVTGFDGYTF. CDR3 bases: TGTGCCAGCAGCGTAACAGGGTTCGATGGCTACACCTTC. Full variable domain (remainder filled in from reference TRBV9 and TRBJ1-2): DSGVTQTPKHLITATGQRVTLRCSPRSGDLSVYWYQQSLDQGLQFLIQYYNGEERAKGNILERFSAQQFPDLHSELNLSSLELGDSALYFCASSVTGFDGYTFGSGTRLTVV.

In this sample, this clone turned up a few times. J is TRBJ1-1 and V is TRBV19; 7 bases line up with TRBD1. The CDR3 totals 12 residues. V was pared by 6 bases and J by 10 bases, with 8 bases of the junction left unmatched. The germline gives CDR1 LNHDA, CDR2 SQIVND (reference sequence). The CDR3 DNA reads as TGTGCCAGTAGACTCAGACAGGGAATAGCTTTCTTT. Its translation: CASRLRQGIAFF.

The J gene is TRBJ1-1, the V gene TRBV6-5; no firm D call. V lost 6 bases, J lost 8 bases, and 16 bases lay in between. The CDR3 extends over 13 amino acids. Germline lookup yields CDR1 MNHEY and CDR2 SVGAGI. CDR3 sequence: CASRSDGGIEAFF. The CDR3 DNA reads TGTGCCAGCAGATCGGACGGCGGGATAGAAGCTTTCTTT.

This chain connects TRBV6-6 to TRBJ2-6; D is possibly TRBD2 (5 bases). The CDR3 covers 18 residues. Between the trimmed V and J ends, which lost 5 bases and 5 bases, there was a span of 22 bases. Germline CDR1 is MNHNY and CDR2 is SVGAGI (reference sequence). As DNA, the CDR3 is TGTGCCAGCAGTCGGACTTGGGAATGTAACAGTCGGGCCAACGTCCTGACTTTC. Translated: CASSRTWECNSRANVLTF.

The chain employs TRBV5-4 and TRBJ2-5; 7 nucleotides line up with TRBD2. CDR3 length: 16 residues. V was clipped by 0 bases and J by 5 bases; unmatched bases: 10. Looked up from germline, CDR1 is SGHNT and CDR2 is YYREEE (reference sequence). The CDR3 DNA reads TGTGCCAGCAGCTTGGCTAGCGGTGCCATCAGGGAGACCCAGTACTTC. It translates to CASSLASGAIRETQYF.

The gene calls are TRBV18 and TRBJ2-2, with TRBD2 identical over 7 bases. V trimming: 8 bases; J trimming: 4 bases; junction bases outside the gene matches: 4. This CDR3 has 13 amino acids. The germline gives CDR1 KGHSH, CDR2 LQKENI. The CDR3 sequence: CASTASGTGELFF. Written as DNA, the CDR3 is TGTGCCAGCACTGCTAGCGGCACCGGGGAGCTGTTTTTT.

The chain joins TRBV5-1 to TRBJ1-2; D is unresolved. Deletions cut 4 bases from V and 6 bases from J, with 10 bases between. The V gene's germline CDR1 is SGHRS and CDR2 YFSETQ. The CDR3 extends over 12 amino acids. CDR3 amino acids: CASSREENGYTF. DNA for the CDR3: TGCGCCAGCAGCAGGGAGGAGAATGGCTACACCTTC. Combining the CDR3 with reference TRBV5-1 and TRBJ1-2 gives the whole variable domain KAGVTQTPRYLIKTRGQQVTLSCSPISGHRSVSWYQQTPGQGLQFLFEYFSETQRNKGNFPGRFSGRQFSNSRSEMNVSTLELGDSALYLCASSREENGYTFGSGTRLTVV.

The chain joins TRBV3-1 (or the pseudogene TRBV3-2) to TRBJ2-3; 13 positions match TRBD2. Germline CDR1 is LGHDT and CDR2 is YNNKEL (reference sequence). CDR3 length: 20 residues. J lost 3 bases, V lost 3 bases, and 15 bases had no gene match. CDR3 amino acids: CASSQGLRGTSGTRTDTQYF. The CDR3 coding sequence is TGTGCCAGCAGCCAGGGTCTCCGTGGGACTAGCGGGACGAGAACAGATACGCAGTATTTT.

The DNA of the CDR3 is TGTGCCACCAGTACAGGGTCTCATCAGCCCCAGCATTTT. Protein sequence: CATSTGSHQPQHF. The chain joins TRBV24-1 to TRBJ1-5, with D maybe TRBD1 (6 bases). Germline V gives CDR1 KGHDR, CDR2 SFDVKD. The CDR3 loop spans 13 amino acids. V gave up 6 bases and J gave up 5 bases, with 10 bases separating them.

The gene calls are TRBV9 and TRBJ1-2, with D possibly being TRBD1 (6 bases). CDR3 size: 14 residues. Trimming shortened V by 0 bases and J by 7 bases, and 13 bases separated the two germline ends. Germline-derived CDR1 and CDR2 are SGDLS and YYNGEE. The CDR3 loop reads CASSVETGQTGYTF. The CDR3 region has the DNA TGTGCCAGCAGCGTAGAAACAGGGCAAACTGGCTACACCTTC.

This chain links TRBV7-9 with TRBJ1-1; D gene unclear. The germline V and J ends were trimmed by 4 bases and 5 bases, with 8 bases remaining between them. The CDR3 length is 12 residues. Germline loops: CDR1 SEHNR, CDR2 FQNEAQ (reference sequence). CDR3 coding DNA: TGTGCCAGCAGCTCCCAAGTGACTGAAGCTTTCTTT. This codes for CASSSQVTEAFF.

This rearrangement joins TRBV18 to TRBJ2-5; D perhaps matches TRBD2 (6 bases). The V gene lost 1 base and the J gene lost 4 bases, with 10 bases spanning the gap. Germline values: CDR1 KGHSH, CDR2 LQKENI. This CDR3 has 14 residues. Written as DNA, the CDR3 is TGTGCCAGCTCACCACAACGGGGAGGAGAGACCCAGTACTTC. It codes for CASSPQRGGETQYF.

CDR3 DNA: TGTGCCAGCAGTCCGCGTTGGGACAGCTTTTGGTCTAAGCCCCAGCATTTT. Its protein is CASSPRWDSFWSKPQHF. V is TRBV28 and J is TRBJ1-5, with 7 bases matching TRBD1. Germline trimming cut 5 bases from V and 8 bases from J; bases unmatched to any gene: 18. The CDR3 spans 17 residues. CDR1 MDHEN and CDR2 SYDVKM come from the germline V gene.

This chain connects TRBV7-9 to TRBJ2-1, with D perhaps being TRBD1 or TRBD2 (5 bases each). The germline gives CDR1 SEHNR, CDR2 FQNEAQ (reference sequence). This CDR3 spans 13 amino acids. Between the trimmed V and J ends, which lost 5 bases and 13 bases, there was a span of 18 bases. CDR3 sequence: CASSSLSRDAQFF. The CDR3 coding sequence is TGTGCCAGCAGCAGTCTATCCCGGGACGCACAGTTCTTC.

This clone was picked up one time. The chain links TRBV9 to TRBJ2-7; TRBD1 or TRBD2 may be the D gene (5 bases each). V lost 2 bases to trimming and J lost 1 base, with 10 bases between them. Germline CDR1 is SGDLS and CDR2 is YYNGEE. The CDR3 sequence is 14 residues long. Written as DNA, the CDR3 is TGTGCCAGCAGCGTCGGGACGGCATCCTACGAGCAGTACTTC. Translation gives CASSVGTASYEQYF. The full variable domain, its missing parts supplied by reference TRBV9 and TRBJ2-7, is DSGVTQTPKHLITATGQRVTLRCSPRSGDLSVYWYQQSLDQGLQFLIQYYNGEERAKGNILERFSAQQFPDLHSELNLSSLELGDSALYFCASSVGTASYEQYFGPGTRLTVT.

J is TRBJ1-5 and V is TRBV5-1, with 9 nucleotides matching TRBD1. The germline CDR1 and CDR2 sequences are SGHRS and YFSETQ. The J segment lost 4 bases and the V segment lost 2 bases, leaving 4 bases of the junction unmatched. The CDR3 covers 15 residues. For the CDR3, the DNA is TGCGCCAGCAGCTTACAGGGGGCTCAGAATCAGCCCCAGCATTTT. It yields the protein CASSLQGAQNQPQHF.